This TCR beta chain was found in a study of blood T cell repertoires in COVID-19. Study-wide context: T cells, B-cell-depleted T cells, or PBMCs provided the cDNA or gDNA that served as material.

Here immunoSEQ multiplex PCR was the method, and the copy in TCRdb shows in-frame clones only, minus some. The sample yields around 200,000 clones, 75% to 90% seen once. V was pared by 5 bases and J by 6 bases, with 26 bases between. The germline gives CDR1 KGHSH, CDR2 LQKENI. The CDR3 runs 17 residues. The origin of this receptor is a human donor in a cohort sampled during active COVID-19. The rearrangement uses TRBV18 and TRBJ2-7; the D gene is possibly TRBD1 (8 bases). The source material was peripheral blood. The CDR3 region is CASSSSSRTGGVSEQYF. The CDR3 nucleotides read TGTGCCAGCTCATCATCTTCGCGTACAGGGGGGGTGAGCGAGCAGTACTTC.